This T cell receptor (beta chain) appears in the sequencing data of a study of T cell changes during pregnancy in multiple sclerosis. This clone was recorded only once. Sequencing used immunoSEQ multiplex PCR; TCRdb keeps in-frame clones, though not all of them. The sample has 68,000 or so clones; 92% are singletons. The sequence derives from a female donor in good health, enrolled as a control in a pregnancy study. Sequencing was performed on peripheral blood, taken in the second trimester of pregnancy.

CDR3: CASSQGGQNEQYF. The CDR3 DNA is TGCGCCAGCAGCCAAGGAGGACAAAACGAGCAGTACTTC. The chain employs TRBV4-1 and TRBJ2-7; weak D call: TRBD1 (5 bases). The V and J ends lost 1 base and 5 bases respectively, with 9 bases between them. The CDR3 length is 13 residues. Germline-derived CDR1 and CDR2 are MGHRA and YSYEKL.